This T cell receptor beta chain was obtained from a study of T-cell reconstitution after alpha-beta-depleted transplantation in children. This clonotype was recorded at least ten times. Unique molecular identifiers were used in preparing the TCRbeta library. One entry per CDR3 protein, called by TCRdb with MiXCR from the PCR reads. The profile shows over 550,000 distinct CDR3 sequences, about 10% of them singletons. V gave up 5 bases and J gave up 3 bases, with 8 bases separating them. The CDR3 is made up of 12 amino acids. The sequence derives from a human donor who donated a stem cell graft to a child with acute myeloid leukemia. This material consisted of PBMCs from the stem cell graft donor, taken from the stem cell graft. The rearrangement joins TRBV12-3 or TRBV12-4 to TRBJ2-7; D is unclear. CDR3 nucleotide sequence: TGTGCCAGCAGTGCCTTATACTACGAGCAGTACTTC. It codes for CASSALYYEQYF.